Described below is a single T cell receptor beta chain sequence and its context. Its antigen is currently unknown. The data were obtained in a study of radiation and T cells in renal cell carcinoma. The overall study: Nephrectomy followed 15 Gy stereotactic body radiation by 4 weeks.

Time point here: baseline pretreatment blood. As for treatment: 15 Gy SBRT to primary tumor, nephrectomy 4 weeks later. Serial blood draws occurred at baseline and 2 and 4 weeks post-SBRT. General study results and limits: No pretreatment tumor biopsies were available for baseline clonotypes.

Germline CDR1 and CDR2: SNHLY and FYNNEI. The CDR3 extends over 12 amino acids. V was pared by 11 bases and J by 3 bases, with 13 bases between. The data were produced by immunoSEQ multiplex PCR, yet TCRdb's version contains in-frame clones alone and is incomplete. The table records 85,000 to 100,000 clones, around 88% of them present only once. This receptor was identified in a middle-aged man with renal cell carcinoma. The sequenced sample was blood, obtained from a patient whose treatment included radiotherapy and nephrectomy. The V gene is TRBV2, the J gene TRBJ1-2, with a possible D match to TRBD1 (5 bases). The CDR3: CASQGVDYGYTF. The CDR3 DNA reads TGTGCCTCACAAGGGGTAGACTATGGCTACACCTTC.